This TCR beta chain was identified in a study of blood T cell repertoires in COVID-19. Study background: Italy, Spain and the United States were the sources of the convalescent and acute COVID-19 samples. Sample material is recorded as cDNA or gDNA derived from T cells, B-cell-depleted T cells, or PBMCs.

Per the original methods: Amplified reference gene primers provided the basis for estimating nucleated cell counts. Only in-frame clones appear in the TCRdb table, and some are missing; sequencing was by immunoSEQ multiplex PCR. The V and J calls and clone size come from that table; D and trimming were worked out from the DNA. In the table there are about 360,000 clones, around 84% of which are singletons. The V gene's germline CDR1 is SGHTA and CDR2 FQGNSA. The V and J ends lost 1 base and 1 base respectively, with 14 bases between them. This CDR3 region has 17 residues. The chain uses TRBV7-2 and TRBJ1-5; TRBD1 is a possible D gene (6 bases). The sample consisted of peripheral blood. This clonotype originated in a human donor in a cohort sampled during active COVID-19. CDR3 sequence: CASSLVAVGGSNQPQHF. CDR3 DNA: TGTGCCAGCAGCTTAGTTGCTGTTGGGGGCAGCAATCAGCCCCAGCATTTT.